These T cell receptor beta chains were read from a single sample in a study of technical replicates of blood from a handful of donors. This table comes from immunoSEQ multiplex PCR, and its TCRdb copy is limited to in-frame clones, with some not included. The sample has nearly 70,000 clones; roughly nine tenths are singletons. The sequencing input was T cells isolated from PBMCs. These receptors originate from a human donor in good health. Each CDR3 is given with its conserved first and last residue. Each record gives: V gene, clone size, J gene, D gene, CDR3 DNA, CDR3 protein. D genes are given only for firm matches. Rows may omit the clone size; those that give it use once, few, many or a size class.

TRBV9	.	TRBJ2-7	.	TGTGCCAGCAGCGTAGGAGTAGCCGGCTACGAGCAGTACTTC	CASSVGVAGYEQYF
TRBV18	.	TRBJ1-2	TRBD1	TGTGCCAGCTCACGCGACCGGGACAGGGATGGCTACACCTTC	CASSRDRDRDGYTF
TRBV27	.	TRBJ1-2	.	TGTGCCAGCAGTCCTAGGCGGAGGTCTAACTATGGCTACACCTTC	CASSPRRRSNYGYTF
TRBV5-1	.	TRBJ2-2	.	TGCGCCAGCAGCACGGTCCCCACCGGGGAGCTGTTTTTT	CASSTVPTGELFF
TRBV2	.	TRBJ2-2	.	TGTGCCAGCCCTGACACCACCGGGGAGCTGTTTTTT	CASPDTTGELFF
TRBV7-9	.	TRBJ1-1	.	TGTGCCAGCGACGGGGGAGGTGAGAACACTGAAGCTTTCTTT	CASDGGGENTEAFF
TRBV9	.	TRBJ2-1	.	TGTGCCAGCAGCGTGGGACTCCTCTACAATGAGCAGTTCTTC	CASSVGLLYNEQFF
TRBV5-1	few	TRBJ1-1	.	TGCGCCAGCAGTCTTGACAGCGCCGAAGCTTTCTTT	CASSLDSAEAFF
TRBV27	.	TRBJ2-7	TRBD2	TGTGCCAGCAGGGAACTAGCGGGAGAGGCCCCCTACGAGCAGTACTTC	CASRELAGEAPYEQYF
TRBV5-1	.	TRBJ1-2	TRBD1	TGCGCCAGCAGCTTGTGGGGACAGGGGGTTACTGGCTACACCTTC	CASSLWGQGVTGYTF
TRBV5-1	.	TRBJ1-4	.	TGCGCCAGCAGCTTGGCGGGGGGTTACGAAAAACTGTTTTTT	CASSLAGGYEKLFF
TRBV6-5	.	TRBJ2-7	TRBD1	TGTGCCAGCACTAGGGAACAGGGGATCTACGAGCAGTACTTC	CASTREQGIYEQYF
TRBV27	few	TRBJ1-1	.	TGTGCCAGCAGGGCCTTTATGAACACTGAAGCTTTCTTT	CASRAFMNTEAFF
TRBV6-5	.	TRBJ2-7	.	TGTGCCAGCAGGGATAGCGGCTCCTACGAGCAGTACTTC	CASRDSGSYEQYF
TRBV11-2	once	TRBJ2-1	.	TGTGCCAGCAGCTTAGCACCATTCGGGGAGCAGTTCTTC	CASSLAPFGEQFF
TRBV7-8	.	TRBJ1-2	.	TGTGCCAGCAGCTTAGAATACAGGGATGGCTACACCTTC	CASSLEYRDGYTF
TRBV15	.	TRBJ1-2	.	TGTGCCACCAGCAGAGATCCGCAGGGCGACCACTATGGCTACACCTTC	CATSRDPQGDHYGYTF
TRBV11-3	.	TRBJ2-7	.	TGTGCCAGCAGCCCCCCAGTGGTTGCCTACGAGCAGTACTTC	CASSPPVVAYEQYF
TRBV30	.	TRBJ2-2	.	TGTGCGGGGGGGGCAGGATCGAACACCGGGGAGCTGTTTTTT	CAGGAGSNTGELFF
TRBV5-1	.	TRBJ1-4	.	TGCGCCAGCAGCTCCCATAATGAAAAACTGTTTTTT	CASSSHNEKLFF
TRBV5-6	.	TRBJ2-7	.	TGTGCCAGCAGCTTGAATCTCGAGCAGTACTTC	CASSLNLEQYF
TRBV27	.	TRBJ2-7	TRBD2	TGTGCCAGCAGTATAGGACTAGCCTCCGAGCAGTACTTC	CASSIGLASEQYF
TRBV18	few	TRBJ1-2	.	TGTGCCAGCTCGCCTACTACAGGGTATGGCTACACCTTC	CASSPTTGYGYTF
TRBV5-4	.	TRBJ2-4	.	TGTGCCAGCAGCTTGGATCCAGACTCAGCCAAAAACATTCAGTACTTC	CASSLDPDSAKNIQYF
TRBV6-1	.	TRBJ2-7	.	TGTGCCAGCAGTACAGGGCTATTCTACGAGCAGTACTTC	CASSTGLFYEQYF
TRBV4-1	.	TRBJ2-1	TRBD2	TGCGCCAGCAGCCAAGGAATCAGCCGGGCGGGAGGGGGAGATGAGCAGTTCTTC	CASSQGISRAGGGDEQFF
TRBV6-6	once	TRBJ1-3	TRBD1	TGTGCCAGCAGTCCGACAGGGCACTCTGGAAACACCATATATTTT	CASSPTGHSGNTIYF
TRBV20-1	.	TRBJ2-5	.	TGCAGTGCTAGAGATTCTGAGACCCAGTACTTC	CSARDSETQYF
TRBV7-9	.	TRBJ1-2	.	TGTGCCAGCAGCTTGGCACAGACCTATGGCTACACCTTC	CASSLAQTYGYTF
TRBV10-3	.	TRBJ1-5	TRBD1	TGTGCCATCAGTGACCGGACAGGGATCAATCAGCCCCAGCATTTT	CAISDRTGINQPQHF
TRBV20-1	.	TRBJ2-7	.	TGCAGTGCGCAGAACTACGAGCAGTACTTC	CSAQNYEQYF
TRBV7-2	.	TRBJ2-2	.	TGTGCCAGCAGCTTCTCATACTCCGGGGAGCTGTTTTTT	CASSFSYSGELFF
TRBV30	.	TRBJ1-6	TRBD1	TGTGCCATAGACAGGGGCATGGAGTCACCCCTCCACTTT	CAIDRGMESPLHF
TRBV20-1	.	TRBJ2-7	.	TGCAGGACAGGTAGCTACGAGCAGTACTTC	CRTGSYEQYF
TRBV7-9	.	TRBJ1-1	.	TGTGCCAGCAGCTTACCCCAGGGACATTTGAACACTGAAGCTTTCTTT	CASSLPQGHLNTEAFF
TRBV6-5	.	TRBJ2-1	TRBD2	TGTGCCAGCGCTGGGAGGGGTAATGAGCAGTTCTTC	CASAGRGNEQFF